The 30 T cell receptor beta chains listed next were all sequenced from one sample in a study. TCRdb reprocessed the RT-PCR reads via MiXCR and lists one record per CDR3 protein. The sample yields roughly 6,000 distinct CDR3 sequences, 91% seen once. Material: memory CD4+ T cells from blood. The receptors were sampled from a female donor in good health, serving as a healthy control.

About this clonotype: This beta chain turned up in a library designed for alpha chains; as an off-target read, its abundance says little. CDR3 in DNA: TGTGCCATCAGTGAGGTGGGGGGACTCCAAAAGGGTTCCTACAATGAGCAGTTCTTC. Translation: CAISEVGGLQKGSYNEQFF. The V and J genes are TRBV10-3 and TRBJ2-1; maybe TRBD2 (6 bases). Trimming stripped 2 bases from V and 1 base from J, with 21 bases between. Germline loops: CDR1 ENHRY, CDR2 SYGVKD. The CDR3 spans 19 residues.

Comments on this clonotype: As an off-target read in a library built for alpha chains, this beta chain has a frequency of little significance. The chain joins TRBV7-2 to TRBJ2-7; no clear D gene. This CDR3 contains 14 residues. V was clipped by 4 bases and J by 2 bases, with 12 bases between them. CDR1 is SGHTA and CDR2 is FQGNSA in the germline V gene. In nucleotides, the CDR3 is TGTGCCAGCAGCTCCACCCCTGGGCCCTACGAGCAGTACTTC. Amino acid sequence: CASSSTPGPYEQYF.

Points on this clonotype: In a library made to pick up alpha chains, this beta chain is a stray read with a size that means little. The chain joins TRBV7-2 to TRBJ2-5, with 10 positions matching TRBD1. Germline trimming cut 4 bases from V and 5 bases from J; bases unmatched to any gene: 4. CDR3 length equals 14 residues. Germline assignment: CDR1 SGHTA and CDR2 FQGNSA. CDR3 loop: CASSSDRGRETQYF. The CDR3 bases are TGTGCCAGCAGCTCGGACAGGGGGAGGGAGACCCAGTACTTC.

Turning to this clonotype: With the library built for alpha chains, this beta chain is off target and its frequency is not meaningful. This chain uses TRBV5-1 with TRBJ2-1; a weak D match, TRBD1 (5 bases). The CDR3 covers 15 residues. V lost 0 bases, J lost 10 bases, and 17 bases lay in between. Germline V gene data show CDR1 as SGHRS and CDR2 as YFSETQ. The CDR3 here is CASSLGVGREWEQFF. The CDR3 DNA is TGCGCCAGCAGCTTGGGAGTGGGCAGGGAATGGGAGCAGTTCTTC.

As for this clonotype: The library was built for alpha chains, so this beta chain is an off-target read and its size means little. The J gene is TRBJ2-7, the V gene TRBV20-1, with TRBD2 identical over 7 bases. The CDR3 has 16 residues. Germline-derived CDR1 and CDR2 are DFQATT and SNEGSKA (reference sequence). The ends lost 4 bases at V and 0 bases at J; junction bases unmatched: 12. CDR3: CSAKSQSGASSYEQYF. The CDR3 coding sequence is TGCAGTGCTAAATCCCAGAGCGGGGCCAGCTCCTACGAGCAGTACTTC.

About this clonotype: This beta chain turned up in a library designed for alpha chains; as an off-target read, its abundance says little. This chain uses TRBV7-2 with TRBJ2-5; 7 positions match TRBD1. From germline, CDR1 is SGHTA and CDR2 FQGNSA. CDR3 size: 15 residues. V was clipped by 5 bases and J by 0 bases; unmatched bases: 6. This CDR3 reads CASSLSGQYQETQYF. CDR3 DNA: TGTGCCAGCAGCCTATCGGGACAGTACCAAGAGACCCAGTACTTC. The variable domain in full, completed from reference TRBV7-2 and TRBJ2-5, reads GAGVSQSPSNKVTEKGKDVELRCDPISGHTALYWYRQSLGQGLEFLIYFQGNSAPDKSGLPSDRFSAERTGGSVSTLTIQRTQQEDSAVYLCASSLSGQYQETQYFGPGTRLLVL.

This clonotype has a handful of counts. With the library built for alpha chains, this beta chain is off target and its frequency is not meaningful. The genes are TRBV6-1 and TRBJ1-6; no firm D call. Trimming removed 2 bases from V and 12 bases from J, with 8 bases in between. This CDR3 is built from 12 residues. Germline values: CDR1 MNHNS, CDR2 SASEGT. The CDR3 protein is CASSENSGPLHF. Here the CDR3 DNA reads TGTGCCAGCAGTGAAAATAGCGGACCCCTCCACTTT.

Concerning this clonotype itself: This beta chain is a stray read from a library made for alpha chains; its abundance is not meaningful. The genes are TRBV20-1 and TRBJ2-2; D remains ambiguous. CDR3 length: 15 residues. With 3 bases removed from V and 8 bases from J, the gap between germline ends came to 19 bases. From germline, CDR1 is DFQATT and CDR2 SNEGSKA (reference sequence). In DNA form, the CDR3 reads TGCAGTGCTAGGTCCCTCGGTAGGCCTCTGGGGGAGCTGTTTTTT. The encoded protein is CSARSLGRPLGELFF.

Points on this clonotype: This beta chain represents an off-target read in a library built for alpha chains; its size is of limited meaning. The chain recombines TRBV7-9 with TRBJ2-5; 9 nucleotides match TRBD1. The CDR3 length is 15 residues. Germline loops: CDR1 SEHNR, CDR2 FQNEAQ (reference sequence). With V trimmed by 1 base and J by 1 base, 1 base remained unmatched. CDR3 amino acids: CASSLGQGVQETQYF. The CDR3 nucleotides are TGTGCCAGCAGCTTAGGACAGGGGGTCCAAGAGACCCAGTACTTC. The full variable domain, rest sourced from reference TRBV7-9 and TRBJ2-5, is DTGVSQNPRHKITKRGQNVTFRCDPISEHNRLYWYRQTLGQGPEFLTYFQNEAQLEKSRLLSDRFSAERPKGSFSTLEIQRTEQGDSAMYLCASSLGQGVQETQYFGPGTRLLVL.

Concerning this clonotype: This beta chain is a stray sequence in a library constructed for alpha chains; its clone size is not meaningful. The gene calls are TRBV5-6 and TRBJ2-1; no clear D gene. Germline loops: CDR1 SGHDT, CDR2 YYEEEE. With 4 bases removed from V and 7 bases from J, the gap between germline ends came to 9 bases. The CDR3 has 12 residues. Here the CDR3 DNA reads TGTGCCAGCAGCCGCTTGGGGAATGAGCAGTTCTTC. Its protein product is CASSRLGNEQFF.

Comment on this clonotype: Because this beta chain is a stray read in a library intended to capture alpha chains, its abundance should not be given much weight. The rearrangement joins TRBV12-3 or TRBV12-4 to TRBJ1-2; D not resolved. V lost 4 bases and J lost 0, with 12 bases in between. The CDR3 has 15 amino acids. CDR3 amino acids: CASSSAVLANYGYTF. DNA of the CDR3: TGTGCCAGCAGTTCCGCGGTGCTAGCTAACTATGGCTACACCTTC.

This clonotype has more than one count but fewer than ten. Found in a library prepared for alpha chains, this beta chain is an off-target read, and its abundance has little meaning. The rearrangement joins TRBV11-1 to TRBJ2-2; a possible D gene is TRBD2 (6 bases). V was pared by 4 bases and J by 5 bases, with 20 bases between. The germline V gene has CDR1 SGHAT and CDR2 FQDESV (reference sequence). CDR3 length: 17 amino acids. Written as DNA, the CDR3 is TGTGCCAGCAGCTCGACAAGGCGGCAGGGAGGAACCGGGGAGCTGTTTTTT. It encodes CASSSTRRQGGTGELFF. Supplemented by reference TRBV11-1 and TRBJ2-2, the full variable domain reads EAEVAQSPRYKITEKSQAVAFWCDPISGHATLYWYRQILGQGPELLVQFQDESVVDDSQLPKDRFSAERLKGVDSTLKIQPAELGDSAMYLCASSSTRRQGGTGELFFGEGSRLTVL.

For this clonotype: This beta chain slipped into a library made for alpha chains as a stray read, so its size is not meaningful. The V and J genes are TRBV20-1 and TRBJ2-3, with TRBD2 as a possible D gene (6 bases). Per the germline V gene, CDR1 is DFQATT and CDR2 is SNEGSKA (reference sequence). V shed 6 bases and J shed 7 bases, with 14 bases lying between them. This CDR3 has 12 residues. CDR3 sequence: CSALTRGNTQYF. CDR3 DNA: TGCAGTGCCTTGACTAGAGGAAATACGCAGTATTTT.

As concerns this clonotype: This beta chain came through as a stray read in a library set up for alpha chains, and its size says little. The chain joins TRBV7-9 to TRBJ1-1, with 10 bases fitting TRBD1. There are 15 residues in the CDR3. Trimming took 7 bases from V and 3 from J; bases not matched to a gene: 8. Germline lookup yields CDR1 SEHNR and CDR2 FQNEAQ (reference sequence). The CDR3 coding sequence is TGTGCCAGCACCCCGCCGGGGACAGGGGACACTGAAGCTTTCTTT. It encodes CASTPPGTGDTEAFF. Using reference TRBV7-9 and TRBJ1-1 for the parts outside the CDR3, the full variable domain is DTGVSQNPRHKITKRGQNVTFRCDPISEHNRLYWYRQTLGQGPEFLTYFQNEAQLEKSRLLSDRFSAERPKGSFSTLEIQRTEQGDSAMYLCASTPPGTGDTEAFFGQGTRLTVV.

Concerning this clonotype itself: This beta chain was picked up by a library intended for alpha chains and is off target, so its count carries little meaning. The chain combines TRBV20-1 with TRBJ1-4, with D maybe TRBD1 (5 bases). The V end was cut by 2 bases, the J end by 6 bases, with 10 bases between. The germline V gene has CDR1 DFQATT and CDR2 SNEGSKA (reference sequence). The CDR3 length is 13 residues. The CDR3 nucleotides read TGCAGTGCTAGATGGGGACTTGATGAAAAACTGTTTTTT. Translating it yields CSARWGLDEKLFF.

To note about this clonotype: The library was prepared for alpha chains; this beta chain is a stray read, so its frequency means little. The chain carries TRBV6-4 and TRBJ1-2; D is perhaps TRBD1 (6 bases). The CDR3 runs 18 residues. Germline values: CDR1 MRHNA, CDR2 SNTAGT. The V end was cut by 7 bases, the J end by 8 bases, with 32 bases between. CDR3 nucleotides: TGTGCCAGCACTACTCGGTCGGGGGGCGCGTTGGACAAGGGCGGCTACACCTTC. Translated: CASTTRSGGALDKGGYTF.

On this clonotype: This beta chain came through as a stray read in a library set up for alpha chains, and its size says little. In DNA form, the CDR3 reads TGCGCCAGTATTAGGGACACTGAAGCTTTCTTT. Its protein is CASIRDTEAFF. J is TRBJ1-1 and V is TRBV5-1; D is unclear. CDR3 length equals 11 residues. Germline V gene data show CDR1 as SGHRS and CDR2 as YFSETQ. V lost 8 bases and J 3 bases, leaving 8 bases between the germline ends.

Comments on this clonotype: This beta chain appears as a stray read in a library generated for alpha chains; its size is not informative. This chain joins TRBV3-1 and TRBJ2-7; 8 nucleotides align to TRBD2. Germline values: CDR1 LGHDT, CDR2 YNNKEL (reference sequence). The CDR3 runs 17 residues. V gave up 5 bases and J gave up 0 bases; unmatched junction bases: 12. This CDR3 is CASSTGGSGGISYEQYF. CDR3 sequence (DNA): TGTGCCAGCAGCACCGGGGGATCGGGAGGGATCTCCTACGAGCAGTACTTC.

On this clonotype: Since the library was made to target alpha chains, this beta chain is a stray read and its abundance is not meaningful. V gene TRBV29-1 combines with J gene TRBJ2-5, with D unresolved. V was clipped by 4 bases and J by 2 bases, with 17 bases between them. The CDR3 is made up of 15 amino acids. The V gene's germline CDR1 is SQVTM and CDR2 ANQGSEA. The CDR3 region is CSVAGVGNGQETQYF. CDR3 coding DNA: TGCAGCGTTGCTGGGGTAGGGAATGGACAAGAGACCCAGTACTTC.

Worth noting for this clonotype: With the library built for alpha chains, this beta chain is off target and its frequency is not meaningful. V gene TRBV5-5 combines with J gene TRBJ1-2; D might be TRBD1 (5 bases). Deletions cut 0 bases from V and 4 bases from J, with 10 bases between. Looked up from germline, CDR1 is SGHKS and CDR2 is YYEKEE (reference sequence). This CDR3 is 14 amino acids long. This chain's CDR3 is CASSLATGGYGYTF. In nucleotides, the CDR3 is TGTGCCAGCAGCTTGGCCACCGGGGGCTATGGCTACACCTTC.

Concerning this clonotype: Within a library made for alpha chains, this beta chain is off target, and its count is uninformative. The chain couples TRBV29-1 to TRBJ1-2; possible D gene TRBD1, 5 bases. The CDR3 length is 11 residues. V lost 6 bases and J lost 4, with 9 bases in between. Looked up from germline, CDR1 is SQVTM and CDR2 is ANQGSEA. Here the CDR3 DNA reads TGCAGCGTGGGGGACGGCTATGGCTACACCTTC. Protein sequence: CSVGDGYGYTF.

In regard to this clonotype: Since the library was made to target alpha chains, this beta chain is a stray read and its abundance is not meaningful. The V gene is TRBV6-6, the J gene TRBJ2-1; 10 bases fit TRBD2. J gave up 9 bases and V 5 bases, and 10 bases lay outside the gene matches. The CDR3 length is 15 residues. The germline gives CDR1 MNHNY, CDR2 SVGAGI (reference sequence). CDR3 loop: CASSSPSGSTGEQFF. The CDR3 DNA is TGTGCCAGCAGTAGCCCTAGCGGGAGTACCGGTGAGCAGTTCTTC.

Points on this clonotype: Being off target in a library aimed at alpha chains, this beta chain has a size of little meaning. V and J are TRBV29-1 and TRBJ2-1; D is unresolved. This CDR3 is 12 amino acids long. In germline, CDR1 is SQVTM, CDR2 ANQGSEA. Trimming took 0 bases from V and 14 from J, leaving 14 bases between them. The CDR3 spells CSVEEGSTAKFF. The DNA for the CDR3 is TGCAGCGTTGAAGAAGGTTCAACAGCGAAGTTCTTC.

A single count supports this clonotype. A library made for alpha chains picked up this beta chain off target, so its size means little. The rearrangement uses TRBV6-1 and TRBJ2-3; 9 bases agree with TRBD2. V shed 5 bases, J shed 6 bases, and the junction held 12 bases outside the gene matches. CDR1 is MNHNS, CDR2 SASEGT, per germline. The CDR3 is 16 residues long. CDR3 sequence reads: CASSTPPGGRADTQYF. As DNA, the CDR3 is TGTGCCAGCAGTACGCCCCCGGGCGGGAGGGCCGATACGCAGTATTTT.

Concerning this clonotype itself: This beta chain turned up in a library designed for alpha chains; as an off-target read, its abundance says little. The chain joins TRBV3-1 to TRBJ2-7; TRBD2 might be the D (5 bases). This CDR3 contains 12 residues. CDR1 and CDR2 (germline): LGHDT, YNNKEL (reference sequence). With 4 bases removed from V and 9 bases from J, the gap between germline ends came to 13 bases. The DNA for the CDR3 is TGTGCCAGCAGCCCGAGCGGTGGAGGGCAGTACTTC. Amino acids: CASSPSGGGQYF.

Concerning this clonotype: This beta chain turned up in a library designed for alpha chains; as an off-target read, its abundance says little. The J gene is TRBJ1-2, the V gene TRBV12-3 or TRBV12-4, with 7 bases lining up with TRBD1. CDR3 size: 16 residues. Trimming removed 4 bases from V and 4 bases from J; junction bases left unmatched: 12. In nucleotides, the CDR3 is TGTGCCAGCAGTTCCAGGGCGAGACAGGGTGCCTATGGCTACACCTTC. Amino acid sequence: CASSSRARQGAYGYTF.

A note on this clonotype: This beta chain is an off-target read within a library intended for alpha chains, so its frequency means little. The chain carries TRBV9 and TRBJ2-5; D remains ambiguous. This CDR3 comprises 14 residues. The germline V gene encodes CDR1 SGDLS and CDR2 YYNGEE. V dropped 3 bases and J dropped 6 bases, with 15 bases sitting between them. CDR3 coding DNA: TGTGCCAGCAGCGCGTCGACAAATAAGAAGACCCAGTACTTC. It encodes CASSASTNKKTQYF.

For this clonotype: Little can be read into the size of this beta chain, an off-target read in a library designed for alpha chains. The CDR3 DNA reads TGTGCCTCGGGACTTAGACACAATGAGCAGTTCTTC. It specifies CASGLRHNEQFF. The chain has TRBV19 and TRBJ2-1; tentative D call: TRBD2 (6 bases). V was cut by 11 bases and J by 5 bases, with 13 bases left in between. CDR1 is LNHDA, CDR2 SQIVND, per germline (reference sequence). This CDR3 region has 12 residues. Drawing the rest from reference TRBV19 and TRBJ2-1, the complete variable domain is DGGITQSPKYLFRKEGQNVTLSCEQNLNHDAMYWYRQDPGQGLRLIYYSQIVNDFQKGDIAEGYSVSREKKESFPLTVTSAQKNPTAFYLCASGLRHNEQFFGPGTRLTVL.

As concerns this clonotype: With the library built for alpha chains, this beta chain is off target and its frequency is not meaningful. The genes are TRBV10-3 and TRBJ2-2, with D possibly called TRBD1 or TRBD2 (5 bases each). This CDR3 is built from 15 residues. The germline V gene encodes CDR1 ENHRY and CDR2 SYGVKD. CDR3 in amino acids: CAIRPGTANTGELFF. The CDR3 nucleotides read TGTGCTATCCGTCCCGGGACGGCGAACACCGGGGAGCTGTTTTTT.

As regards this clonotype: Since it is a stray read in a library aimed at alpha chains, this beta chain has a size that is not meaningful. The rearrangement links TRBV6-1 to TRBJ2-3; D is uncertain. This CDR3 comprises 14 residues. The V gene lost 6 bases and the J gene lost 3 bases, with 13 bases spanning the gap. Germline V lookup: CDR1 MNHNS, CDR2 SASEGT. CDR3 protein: CASRQLDITDTQYF. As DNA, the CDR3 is TGTGCCAGCAGACAACTCGATATAACAGATACGCAGTATTTT.